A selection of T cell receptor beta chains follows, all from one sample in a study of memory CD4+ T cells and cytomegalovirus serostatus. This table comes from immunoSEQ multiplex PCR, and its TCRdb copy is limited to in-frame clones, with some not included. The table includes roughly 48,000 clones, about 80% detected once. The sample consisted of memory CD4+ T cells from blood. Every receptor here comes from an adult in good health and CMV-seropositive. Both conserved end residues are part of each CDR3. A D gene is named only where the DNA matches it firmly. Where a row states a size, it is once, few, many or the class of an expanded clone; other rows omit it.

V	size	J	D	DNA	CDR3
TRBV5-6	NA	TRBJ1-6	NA	TGTGCCAGCAGCTTTTACGGGACGGTCTATAATTCACCCCTCCACTTT	CASSFYGTVYNSPLHF
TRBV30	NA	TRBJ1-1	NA	TGTGCCTGGAGTGTACCAGCGGGGTCGGAAGCTTTCTTT	CAWSVPAGSEAFF
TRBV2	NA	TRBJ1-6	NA	TGTGCCAGCAGTGCAAGGGGGGGTGGATGGAGTTCACCCCTCCACTTT	CASSARGGGWSSPLHF
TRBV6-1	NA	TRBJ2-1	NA	TGTGCCAGCAGCCTGGGGGCCAGCTCCTACAATGAGCAGTTCTTC	CASSLGASSYNEQFF
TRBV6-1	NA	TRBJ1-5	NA	TGTGCCAGCAGTGAATCAGGGCGTAGCAATCAGCCCCAGCATTTT	CASSESGRSNQPQHF
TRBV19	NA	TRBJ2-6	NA	TGTGCCAGTAGTATAGATCAGATGTCTGGGGCCAACGTCCTGACTTTC	CASSIDQMSGANVLTF
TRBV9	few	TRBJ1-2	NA	TGTGCCAGCAGCGCACGCCTCAGCGGAGGGCTCTCCCACTATGGCTACACCTTC	CASSARLSGGLSHYGYTF
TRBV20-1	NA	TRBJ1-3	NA	TGCAGTGCTAGAGATCAGAACACCATATATTTT	CSARDQNTIYF
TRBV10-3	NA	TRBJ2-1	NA	TGTGCCATCAGTGAGTTCGATAGCTATGAGCAGTTCTTC	CAISEFDSYEQFF
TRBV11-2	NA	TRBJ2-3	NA	TGTGCCAGCAGCTTAGGCAGAGATACGCAGTATTTT	CASSLGRDTQYF
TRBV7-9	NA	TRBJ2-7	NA	TGTGCCAGCAGCTTAGTTCTGGGCTTCTCACCAGGGGAGCAGTACTTC	CASSLVLGFSPGEQYF
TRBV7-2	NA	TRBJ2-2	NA	TGTGCCAGCAGCTTGTGGTTCGGTAGGGGCGGCGGCGGGGAGCTGTTTTTT	CASSLWFGRGGGGELFF
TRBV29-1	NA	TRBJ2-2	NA	TGCAGCGTTTCTTCCGACAGGCTCGCTACCGGGGAGCTGTTTTTT	CSVSSDRLATGELFF
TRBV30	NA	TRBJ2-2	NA	TGTGCCTGGAGGTGGGCGGGGGCCACCGGGGAGCTGTTTTTT	CAWRWAGATGELFF
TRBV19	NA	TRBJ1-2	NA	TGTGCCAGTAGTATGCAACACAAGTCTAACTATGGCTACACCTTC	CASSMQHKSNYGYTF